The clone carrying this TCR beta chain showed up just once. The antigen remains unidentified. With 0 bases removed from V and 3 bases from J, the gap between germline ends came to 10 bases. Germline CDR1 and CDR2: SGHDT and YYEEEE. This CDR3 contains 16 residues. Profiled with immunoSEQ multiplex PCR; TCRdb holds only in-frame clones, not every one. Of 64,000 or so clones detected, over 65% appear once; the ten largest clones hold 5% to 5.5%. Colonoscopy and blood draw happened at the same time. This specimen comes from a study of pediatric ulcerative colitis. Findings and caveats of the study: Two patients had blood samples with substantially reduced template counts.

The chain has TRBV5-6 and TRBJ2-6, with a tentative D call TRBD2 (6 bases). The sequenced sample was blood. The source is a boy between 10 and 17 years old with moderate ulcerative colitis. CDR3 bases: TGTGCCAGCAGCTTGGTACTGGAGGGTGGGGCCAACGTCCTGACTTTC. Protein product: CASSLVLEGGANVLTF. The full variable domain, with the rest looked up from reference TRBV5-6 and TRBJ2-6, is DAGVTQSPTHLIKTRGQQVTLRCSPKSGHDTVSWYQQALGQGPQFIFQYYEEEERQRGNFPDRFSGHQFPNYSSELNVNALLLGDSALYLCASSLVLEGGANVLTFGAGSRLTVL.